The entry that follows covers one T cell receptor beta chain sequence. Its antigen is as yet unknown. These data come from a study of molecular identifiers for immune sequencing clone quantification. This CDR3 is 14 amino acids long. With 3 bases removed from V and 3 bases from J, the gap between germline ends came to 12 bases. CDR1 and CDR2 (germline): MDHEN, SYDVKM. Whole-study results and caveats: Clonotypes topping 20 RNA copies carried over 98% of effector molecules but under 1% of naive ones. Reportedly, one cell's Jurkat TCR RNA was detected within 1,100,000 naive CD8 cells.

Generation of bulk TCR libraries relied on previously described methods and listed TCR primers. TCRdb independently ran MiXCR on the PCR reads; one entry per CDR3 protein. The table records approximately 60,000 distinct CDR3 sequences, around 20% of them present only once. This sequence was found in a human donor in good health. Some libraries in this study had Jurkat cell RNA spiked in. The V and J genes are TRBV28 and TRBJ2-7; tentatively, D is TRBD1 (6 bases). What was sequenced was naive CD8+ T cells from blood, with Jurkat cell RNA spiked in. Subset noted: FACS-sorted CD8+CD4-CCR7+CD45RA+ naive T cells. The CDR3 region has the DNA TGTGCCAGCAGTTTTCCAGGGGACATCTACGAGCAGTACTTC. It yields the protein CASSFPGDIYEQYF.